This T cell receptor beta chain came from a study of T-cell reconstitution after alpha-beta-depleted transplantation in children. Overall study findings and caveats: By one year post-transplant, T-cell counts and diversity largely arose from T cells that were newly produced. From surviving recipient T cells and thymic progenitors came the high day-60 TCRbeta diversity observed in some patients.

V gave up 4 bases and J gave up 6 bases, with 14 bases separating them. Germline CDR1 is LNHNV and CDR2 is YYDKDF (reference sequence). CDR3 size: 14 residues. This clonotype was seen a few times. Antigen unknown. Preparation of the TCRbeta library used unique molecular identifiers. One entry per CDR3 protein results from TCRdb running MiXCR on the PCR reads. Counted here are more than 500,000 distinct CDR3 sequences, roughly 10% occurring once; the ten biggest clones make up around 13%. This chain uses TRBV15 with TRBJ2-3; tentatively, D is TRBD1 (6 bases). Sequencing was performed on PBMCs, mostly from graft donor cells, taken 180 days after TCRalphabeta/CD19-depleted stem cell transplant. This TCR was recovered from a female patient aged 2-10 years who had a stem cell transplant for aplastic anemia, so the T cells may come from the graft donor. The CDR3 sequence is CATSIQGFEDTQYF. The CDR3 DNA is TGTGCCACCAGCATACAGGGTTTCGAGGATACGCAGTATTTT.